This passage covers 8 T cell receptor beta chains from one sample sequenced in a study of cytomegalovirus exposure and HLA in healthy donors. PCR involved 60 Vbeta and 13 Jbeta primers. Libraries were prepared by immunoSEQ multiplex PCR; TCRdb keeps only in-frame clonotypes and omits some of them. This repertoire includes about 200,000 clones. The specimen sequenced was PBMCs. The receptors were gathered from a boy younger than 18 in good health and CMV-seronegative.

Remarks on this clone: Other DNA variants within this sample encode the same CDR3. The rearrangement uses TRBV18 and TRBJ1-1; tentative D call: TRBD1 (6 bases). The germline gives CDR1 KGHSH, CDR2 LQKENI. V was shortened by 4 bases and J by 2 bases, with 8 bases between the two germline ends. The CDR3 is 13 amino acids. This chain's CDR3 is CASSLDSNTEAFF. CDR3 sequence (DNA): TGTGCCAGCTCACTGGACAGTAACACTGAAGCTTTCTTT.

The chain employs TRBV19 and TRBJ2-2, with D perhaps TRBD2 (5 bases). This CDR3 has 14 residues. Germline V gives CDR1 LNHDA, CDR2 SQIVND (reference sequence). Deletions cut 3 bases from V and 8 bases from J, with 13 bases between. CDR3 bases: TGTGCCAGTAGTATCCTAAGCACGGGGGGGGAGCTGTTTTTT. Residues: CASSILSTGGELFF.

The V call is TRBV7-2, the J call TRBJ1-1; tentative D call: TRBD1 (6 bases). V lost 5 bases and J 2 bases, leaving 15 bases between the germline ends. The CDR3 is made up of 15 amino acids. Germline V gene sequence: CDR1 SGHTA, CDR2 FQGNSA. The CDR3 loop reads CASSNWGGGNTEAFF. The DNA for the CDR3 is TGTGCCAGCAGCAACTGGGGCGGGGGCAACACTGAAGCTTTCTTT.

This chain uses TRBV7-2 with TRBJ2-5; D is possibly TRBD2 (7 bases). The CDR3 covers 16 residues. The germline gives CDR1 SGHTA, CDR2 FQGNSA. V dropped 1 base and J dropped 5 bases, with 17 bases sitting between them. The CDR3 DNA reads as TGTGCCAGCAGCTTAGAAGGCGGGGGCGGGTTGGAGACCCAGTACTTC. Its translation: CASSLEGGGGLETQYF.

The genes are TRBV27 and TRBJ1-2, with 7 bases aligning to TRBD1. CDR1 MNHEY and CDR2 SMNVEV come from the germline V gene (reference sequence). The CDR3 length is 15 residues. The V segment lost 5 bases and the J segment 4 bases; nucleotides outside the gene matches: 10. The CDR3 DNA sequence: TGTGCCAGCAGTACCGAGGGACAGAGACGCTATGGCTACACCTTC. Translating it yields CASSTEGQRRYGYTF.

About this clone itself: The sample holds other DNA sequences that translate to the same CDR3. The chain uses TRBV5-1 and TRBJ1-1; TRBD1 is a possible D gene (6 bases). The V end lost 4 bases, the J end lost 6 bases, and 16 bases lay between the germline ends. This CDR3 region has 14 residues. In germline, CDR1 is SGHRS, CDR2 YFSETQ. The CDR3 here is CASSLTLGAAEAFF. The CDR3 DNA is TGCGCCAGCAGCCTAACTCTGGGGGCGGCTGAAGCTTTCTTT.

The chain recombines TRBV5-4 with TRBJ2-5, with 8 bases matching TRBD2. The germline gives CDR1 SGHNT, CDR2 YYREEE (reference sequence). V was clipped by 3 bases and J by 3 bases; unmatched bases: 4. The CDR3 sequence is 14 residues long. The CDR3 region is CASSWRGDEETQYF. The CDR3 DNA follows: TGTGCCAGCAGCTGGCGGGGGGATGAAGAGACCCAGTACTTC.

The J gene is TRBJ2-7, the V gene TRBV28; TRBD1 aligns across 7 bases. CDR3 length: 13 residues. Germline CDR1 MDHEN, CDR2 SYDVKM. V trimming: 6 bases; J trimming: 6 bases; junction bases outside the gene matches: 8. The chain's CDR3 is CASRSGQLREQYF. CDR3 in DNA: TGTGCCAGCAGGTCGGGACAGCTCCGCGAGCAGTACTTC.